This T cell receptor (beta chain) was profiled in a study of CD8 T cells in ankylosing spondylitis. Via MiXCR, TCRdb re-called the 5' RACE reads, giving one row per CDR3 protein. The data hold 390,000 or so distinct CDR3 sequences, with 20% to 25% observed a single time. Broader study findings: Reportedly, disease-linked clones are significantly enriched in ankylosing spondylitis patients' matched synovial fluid. Ankylosing spondylitis blood appeared to carry a characteristic TCR beta motif of under ten highly homologous variants.

This clonotype was observed a handful of times. The antigen remains undetermined. The V and J ends lost 4 bases and 9 bases respectively, with 13 bases between them. The CDR3 has 13 amino acids. The germline V gene encodes CDR1 SGHRS and CDR2 YFSETQ. This TCR derives from a male donor with ankylosing spondylitis. V and J are TRBV5-1 and TRBJ2-2; D tentatively reads TRBD1 or TRBD2 (5 bases each). Material for sequencing was blood, either unsorted or a sorted T cell fraction (not recorded which). The chain's CDR3 is CASSTGPTRELFF. In DNA form, the CDR3 reads TGCGCCAGCAGCACGGGACCGACCAGGGAGCTGTTTTTT.